This TCR beta chain originates from a study of cytomegalovirus exposure and HLA in healthy donors. Looked up from germline, CDR1 is MDHEN and CDR2 is SYDVKM. This CDR3 has 17 amino acids. The V and J ends lost 5 bases and 7 bases respectively, with 27 bases between them. With respect to this clone: Its target is unknown.

Study findings and constraints: Analysis performed later showed TCR beta chains linked to HLA being more clonally expanded than equally common others. For TCR beta chains, V- and J-gene trimming was later linked to a missense DCLRE1C variant. Cytomegalovirus-associated status was assigned to about 160 TCR beta chains.

Donors counted as nominally healthy when sampled, yet unrecorded immune exposures were likely. The primer mix had 60 Vbeta and 13 Jbeta primers. Sequencing was performed with immunoSEQ multiplex PCR; in TCRdb, only in-frame clones are kept and a portion is missing. The sample has about 140,000 clones, roughly 65% seen once. The source material was PBMCs. The clonotype originates from a woman in her twenties or thirties in good health and CMV-seronegative. V and J are TRBV28 and TRBJ2-7; D is uncertain. The CDR3 spells CASSPLRSYKVGREQYV. The CDR3 region has the DNA TGTGCCAGCAGTCCCCTCCGGAGTTATAAGGTGGGCCGGGAGCAGTACGTC.